The entry that follows covers one T cell receptor (beta chain) sequence. Its cognate antigen has yet to be identified. CDR1 and CDR2 were assigned from the germline V gene (reference sequence) as GTSNPN and SVGIG. The CDR3 runs 12 amino acids, cysteine and phenylalanine included. No DNA accompanies this entry. The entry originates in a study of T cells expressing NK-cell markers (dated by TCRdb to the early 2020s). With regard to the full study: TCR beta-chain repertoires were profiled in sorted CD3+CD56+NKG2C+, CD3+CD56+NKG2C- and CD3+CD56-NKG2C+ T-cell subsets from several donors. Among the eight sequenced donors, only one was HCMV-seronegative, while the other seven were HCMV-seropositive. The study sequenced eight donors, all healthy volunteers chosen at random: three men and five women. Libraries were sequenced as 2 x 150 bp reads on Illumina HiSeq 2000/2500, MiSeq or NextSeq.

TCRdb records Illumina HiSeq 2000 as the sequencer. 5'RACE template switching, by which a universal primer site and unique molecular identifiers were added, was used to make TCR beta cDNA libraries. Synthesis of cDNA was primed from the TCR beta constant segment and was followed by two consecutive PCR amplification steps. Per the original workflow: MIGEC handled demultiplexing of the reads and grouping by UMI, while MiTCR was used to assemble and quantify clonotypes. To exclude erroneous sequences, any TCR cDNA sequence not supported by at least two reads was discarded. The tcR package was used for downstream repertoire analysis, and clonotypes were matched across fractions by CDR3 nucleotide sequence plus V segment. VDJmatch was used to annotate antigen specificity against VDJdb, with one amino acid substitution allowed in CDR3. TCRdb reprocessed the reads and assigns one entry to each CDR3 protein sequence, leaving out DNA. These V and J calls derive from TCRdb rather than the authors' analysis. The table for this sample shows around 380,000 distinct CDR3 sequences. The top ten hold roughly 10% of the sample.

HCMV serostatus was determined by detecting HCMV-specific IgG in serum with a commercial ELISA kit. Ficoll density gradient centrifugation was used to isolate peripheral blood mononuclear cells from blood. The study at large found these results: Those dominant clonotypes were again the most abundant among CD3+CD56-NKG2C+ cells in a few donors, at about 28.3-60.1%. Whether the expanded NKG2C-expressing T cell clones were specific for HCMV antigens was left unclear. In a handful of donors, the dominant CD3+CD56+NKG2C+ clonotypes ranked among the top 10 CD8+ clonotypes, making up 1.0-7.0% of CD8+ T cells.

The receptor comes from a woman in her fifties or sixties in good health. Donor details come from another sample of the same person, matched by shared clones. Here the chain combines TRBV30 and TRBJ2-3. The source material was blood T cells: a sorted CD56 or NKG2C T cell subset, CD4+ or CD8+ T cells, or bulk PBMC T cells (not recorded which). The CDR3 protein: CAWSIDPTSQYF.